This T cell receptor (beta chain) was found in a study of blood T cell repertoires in COVID-19. As for the study in general: COVID-19 samples from acute and convalescent phases originated in the United States, Italy and Spain. PBMCs, B-cell-depleted T cells, or T cells were the source of the cDNA or gDNA that made up the material.

Per the study methods: Amplified reference gene primers provided the basis for estimating nucleated cell counts. Profiling relied on immunoSEQ multiplex PCR, and the TCRdb table lists in-frame clones only, not all of them. That table furnishes V, J and clone size, whereas the DNA furnished D and trimming. Among around 68,000 clones listed, around nine tenths were seen once. This clone appeared a few times. With 1 base removed from V and 0 bases from J, the gap between germline ends came to 7 bases. Germline V gene sequence: CDR1 MDHEN, CDR2 SYDVKM. The CDR3 spans 15 residues. This receptor was obtained from a man in his forties or fifties with active COVID-19. The rearrangement joins TRBV28 to TRBJ1-5; no definite D call. Material for sequencing was peripheral blood. The CDR3 sequence: CASSLSLSSNQPQHF. The CDR3 coding sequence is TGTGCCAGCAGTTTATCCCTATCTAGCAATCAGCCCCAGCATTTT.